This TCR beta chain derives from a study of T cell responses to AZD1222 COVID-19 vaccine. Study-wide results and limits: At baseline, seropositivity was found in only 5 to 7 AZD1222 recipients.

Clones were read by immunoSEQ multiplex PCR, and TCRdb kept only the in-frame ones, dropping some. The sample holds 150,000 to 200,000 clones, about 87% seen once. Of note for this clone: Antigen specificity is unknown.

The sequence derives from an adult in good health. Specimen: peripheral blood, collected on day 0 of MenACWY control vaccination.

In nucleotides, the CDR3 is TGTGCCAGTAGCTTAGCGGGAGGGCACCGGGAGCTGTTTTTT. It codes for CASSLAGGHRELFF. This chain joins TRBV19 and TRBJ2-2; 11 positions match TRBD2. J was trimmed by 9 bases and V by 6 bases; bases with no gene match: 6. The CDR3 consists of 14 residues. Per the germline V gene, CDR1 is LNHDA and CDR2 is SQIVND (reference sequence).